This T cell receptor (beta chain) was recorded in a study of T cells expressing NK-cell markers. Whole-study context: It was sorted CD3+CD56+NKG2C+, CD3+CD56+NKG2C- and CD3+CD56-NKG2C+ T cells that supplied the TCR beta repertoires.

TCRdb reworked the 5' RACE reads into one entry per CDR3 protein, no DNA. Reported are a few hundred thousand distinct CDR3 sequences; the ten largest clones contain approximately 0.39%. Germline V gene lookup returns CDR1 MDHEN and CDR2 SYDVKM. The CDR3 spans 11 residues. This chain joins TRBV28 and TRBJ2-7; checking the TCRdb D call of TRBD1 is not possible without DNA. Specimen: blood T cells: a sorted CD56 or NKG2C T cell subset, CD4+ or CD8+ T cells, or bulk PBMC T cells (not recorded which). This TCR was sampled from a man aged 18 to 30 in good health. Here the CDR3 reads CASTSRDEQYF.